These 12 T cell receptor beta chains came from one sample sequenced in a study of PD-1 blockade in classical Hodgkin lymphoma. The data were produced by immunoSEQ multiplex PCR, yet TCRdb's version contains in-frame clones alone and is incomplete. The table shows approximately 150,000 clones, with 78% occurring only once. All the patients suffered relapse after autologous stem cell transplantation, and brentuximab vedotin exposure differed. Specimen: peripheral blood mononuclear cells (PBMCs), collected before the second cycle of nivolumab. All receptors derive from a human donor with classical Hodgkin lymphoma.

CDR3 sequence (DNA): TGTGCCAGTAGTATTTGGGGCGGACCCTCCTACGAGCAGTACTTC. Its translation is CASSIWGGPSYEQYF. The V gene is TRBV19, the J gene TRBJ2-7; weak D call: TRBD1 (5 bases). The germline CDR1 and CDR2 sequences are LNHDA and SQIVND (reference sequence). The CDR3 is 15 amino acids. Trimming pared 3 bases from V and 0 bases from J, leaving 12 bases between.

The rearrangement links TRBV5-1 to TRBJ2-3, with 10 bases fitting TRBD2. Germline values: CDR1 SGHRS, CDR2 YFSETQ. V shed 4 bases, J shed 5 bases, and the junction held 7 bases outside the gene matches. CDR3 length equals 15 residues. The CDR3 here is CASSLSGGAQDTQYF. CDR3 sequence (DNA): TGCGCCAGCAGCCTCAGCGGGGGGGCCCAAGATACGCAGTATTTT.

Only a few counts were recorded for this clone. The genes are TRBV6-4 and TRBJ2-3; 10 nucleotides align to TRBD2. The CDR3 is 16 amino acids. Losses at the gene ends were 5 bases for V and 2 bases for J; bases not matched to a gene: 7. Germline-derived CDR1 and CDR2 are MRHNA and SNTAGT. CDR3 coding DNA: TGTGCCAGCAGTTGGAGCGGGGGGGCTACCACAGATACGCAGTATTTT. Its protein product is CASSWSGGATTDTQYF.

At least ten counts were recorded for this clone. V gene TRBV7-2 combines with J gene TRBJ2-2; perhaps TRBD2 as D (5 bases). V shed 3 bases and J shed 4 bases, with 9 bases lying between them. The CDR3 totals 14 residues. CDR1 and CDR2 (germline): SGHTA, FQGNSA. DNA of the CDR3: TGTGCCAGCAGCTTTTTAGAGGGCACCGGGGAGCTGTTTTTT. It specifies CASSFLEGTGELFF. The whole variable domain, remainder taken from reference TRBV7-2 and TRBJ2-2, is GAGVSQSPSNKVTEKGKDVELRCDPISGHTALYWYRQSLGQGLEFLIYFQGNSAPDKSGLPSDRFSAERTGGSVSTLTIQRTQQEDSAVYLCASSFLEGTGELFFGEGSRLTVL.

CDR3 nucleotide sequence: TGCGCCAGCAGCCCAACGACTAGCGGGGGCAAAGAGACCCAGTACTTC. Its protein product is CASSPTTSGGKETQYF. The chain joins TRBV4-1 to TRBJ2-5; TRBD2 aligns across 12 bases. J gave up 3 bases and V 4 bases, and 6 bases lay outside the gene matches. Per the germline V gene, CDR1 is MGHRA and CDR2 is YSYEKL. CDR3 length equals 16 residues.

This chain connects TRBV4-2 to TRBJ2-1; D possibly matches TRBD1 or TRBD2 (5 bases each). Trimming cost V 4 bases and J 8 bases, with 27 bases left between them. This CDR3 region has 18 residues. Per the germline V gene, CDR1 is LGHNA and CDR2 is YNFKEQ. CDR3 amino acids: CASSPTFGIGTDQDEQFF. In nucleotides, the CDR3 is TGTGCCAGCAGCCCTACCTTTGGGATCGGGACCGACCAAGATGAGCAGTTCTTC.

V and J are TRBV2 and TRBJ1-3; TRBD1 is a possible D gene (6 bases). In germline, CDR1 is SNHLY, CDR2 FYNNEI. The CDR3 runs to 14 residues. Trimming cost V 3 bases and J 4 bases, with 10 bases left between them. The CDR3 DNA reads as TGTGCCAGCAGTGAGGGGGCTTTCGGAAACACCATATATTTT. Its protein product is CASSEGAFGNTIYF. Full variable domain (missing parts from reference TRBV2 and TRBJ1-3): EPEVTQTPSHQVTQMGQEVILRCVPISNHLYFYWYRQILGQKVEFLVSFYNNEISEKSEIFDDQFSVERPDGSNFTLKIRSTKLEDSAMYFCASSEGAFGNTIYFGEGSWLTVV.

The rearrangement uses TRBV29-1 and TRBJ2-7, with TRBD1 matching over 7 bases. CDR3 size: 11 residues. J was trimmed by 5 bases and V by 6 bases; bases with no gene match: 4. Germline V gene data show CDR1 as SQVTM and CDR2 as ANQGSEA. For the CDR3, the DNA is TGCAGCGTCCTGACAGGGAACGAGCAGTACTTC. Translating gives CSVLTGNEQYF.

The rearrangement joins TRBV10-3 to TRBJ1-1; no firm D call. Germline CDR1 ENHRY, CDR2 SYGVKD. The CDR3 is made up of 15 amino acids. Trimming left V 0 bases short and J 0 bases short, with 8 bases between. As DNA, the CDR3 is TGTGCCATCAGTGAGTCTCTCGGCGTGAACACTGAAGCTTTCTTT. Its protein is CAISESLGVNTEAFF.

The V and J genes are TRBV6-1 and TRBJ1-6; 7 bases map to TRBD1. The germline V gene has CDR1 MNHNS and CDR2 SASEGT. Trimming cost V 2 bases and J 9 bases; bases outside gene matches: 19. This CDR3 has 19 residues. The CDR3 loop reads CASSESDRDFLWPSSPLHF. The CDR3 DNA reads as TGTGCCAGCAGTGAAAGTGACAGGGACTTCTTATGGCCTAGTTCACCCCTCCACTTT.

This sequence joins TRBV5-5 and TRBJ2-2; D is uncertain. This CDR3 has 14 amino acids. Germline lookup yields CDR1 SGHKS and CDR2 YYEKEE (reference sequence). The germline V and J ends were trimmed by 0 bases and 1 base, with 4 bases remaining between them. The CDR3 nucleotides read TGTGCCAGCAGCTTGGGGCGGAACACCGGGGAGCTGTTTTTT. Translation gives CASSLGRNTGELFF.

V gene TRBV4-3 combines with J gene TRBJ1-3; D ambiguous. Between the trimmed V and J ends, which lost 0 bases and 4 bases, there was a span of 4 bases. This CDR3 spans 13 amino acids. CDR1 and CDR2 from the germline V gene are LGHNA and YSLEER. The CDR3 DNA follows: TGCGCCAGCAGCCAAGACCGAGGAAACACCATATATTTT. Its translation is CASSQDRGNTIYF.